This TCR beta chain was recovered during a study of cytomegalovirus exposure and HLA in healthy donors. A word on this clone: Its antigen remains unidentified.

The PCR employed 60 Vbeta primers together with 13 Jbeta primers. Libraries were prepared by immunoSEQ multiplex PCR; TCRdb keeps only in-frame clonotypes and omits some of them. The sample's table shows roughly 190,000 clones. This CDR3 has 15 residues. The germline V gene has CDR1 MGHRA and CDR2 YSYEKL. V was pared by 1 base and J by 7 bases, with 5 bases of the junction left unmatched. Study-wide points: Most TCR beta V segments were productive about 90% or about 30% of the time in an earlier analysis.

The V gene is TRBV4-1, the J gene TRBJ1-5; 9 bases fit TRBD1. The specimen sequenced was PBMCs. The clonotype comes from a young woman in good health and CMV-seropositive. The CDR3 DNA reads as TGCGCCAGCAGCCAAGTTTTGACAGGGGGACAGCCCCAGCATTTT. It translates to CASSQVLTGGQPQHF.